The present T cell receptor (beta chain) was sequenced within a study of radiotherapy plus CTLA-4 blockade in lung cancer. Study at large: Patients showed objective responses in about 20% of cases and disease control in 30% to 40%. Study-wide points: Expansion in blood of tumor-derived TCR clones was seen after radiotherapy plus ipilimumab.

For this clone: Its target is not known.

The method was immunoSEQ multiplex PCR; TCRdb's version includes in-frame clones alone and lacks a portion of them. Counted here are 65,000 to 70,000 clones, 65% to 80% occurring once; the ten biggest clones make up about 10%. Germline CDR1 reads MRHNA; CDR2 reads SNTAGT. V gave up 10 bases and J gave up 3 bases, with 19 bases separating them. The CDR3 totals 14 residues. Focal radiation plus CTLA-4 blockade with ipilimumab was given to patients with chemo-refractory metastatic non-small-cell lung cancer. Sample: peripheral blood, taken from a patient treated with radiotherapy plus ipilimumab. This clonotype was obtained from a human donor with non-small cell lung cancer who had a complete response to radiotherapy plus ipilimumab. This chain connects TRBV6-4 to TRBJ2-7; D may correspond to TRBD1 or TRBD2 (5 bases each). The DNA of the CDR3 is TGTGCCACCCACCTGTCGGGACGGCGCTACGAGCAGTACTTC. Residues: CATHLSGRRYEQYF.